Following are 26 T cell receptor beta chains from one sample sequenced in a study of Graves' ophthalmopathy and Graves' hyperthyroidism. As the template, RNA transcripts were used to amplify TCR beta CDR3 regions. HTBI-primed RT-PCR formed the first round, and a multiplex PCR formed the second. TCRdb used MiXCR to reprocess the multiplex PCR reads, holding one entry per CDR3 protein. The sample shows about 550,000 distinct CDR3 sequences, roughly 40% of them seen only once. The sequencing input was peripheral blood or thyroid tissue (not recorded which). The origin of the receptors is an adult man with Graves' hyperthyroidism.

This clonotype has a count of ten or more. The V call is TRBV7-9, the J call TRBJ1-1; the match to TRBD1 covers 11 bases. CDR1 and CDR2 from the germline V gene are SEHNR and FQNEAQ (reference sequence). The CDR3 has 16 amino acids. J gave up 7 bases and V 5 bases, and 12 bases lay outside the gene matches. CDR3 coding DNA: TGTGCCAGCAGCCAAAGGCCGGGACAGGGGGGGGGTGAAGCTTTCTTT. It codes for CASSQRPGQGGGEAFF.

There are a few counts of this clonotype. Here the CDR3 DNA reads TGTGCCAGCAGTTTGTCGGAGAACACCGGGGAGCTGTTTTTT. Protein sequence: CASSLSENTGELFF. The chain joins TRBV12-3 or TRBV12-4 to TRBJ2-2, with D uncertain. The CDR3 sequence is 14 residues long. The V gene lost 3 bases and the J gene lost 1 base, with 6 bases spanning the gap.

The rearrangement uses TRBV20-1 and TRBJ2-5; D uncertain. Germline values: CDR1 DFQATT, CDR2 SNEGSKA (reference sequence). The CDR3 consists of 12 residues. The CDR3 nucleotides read TGCTTCTACCCCGACCACGTGGAGACCCAGTACTTC. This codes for CFYPDHVETQYF.

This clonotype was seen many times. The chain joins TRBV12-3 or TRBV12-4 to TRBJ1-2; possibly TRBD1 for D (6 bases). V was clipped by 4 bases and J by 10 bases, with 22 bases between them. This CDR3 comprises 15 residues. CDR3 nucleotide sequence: TGTGCCAGCAGTTCGAACAGGGTTTTGCTACAAGCCTACACCTTC. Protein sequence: CASSSNRVLLQAYTF.

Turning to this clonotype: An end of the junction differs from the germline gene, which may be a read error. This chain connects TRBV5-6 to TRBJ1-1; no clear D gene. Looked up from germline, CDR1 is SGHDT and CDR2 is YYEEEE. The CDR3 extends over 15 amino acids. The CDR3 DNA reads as TGTACCAGCCTAGGCGGAGGACCCCTTGACACTGAAGCTTTCTTT. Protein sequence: CTSLGGGPLDTEAFF.

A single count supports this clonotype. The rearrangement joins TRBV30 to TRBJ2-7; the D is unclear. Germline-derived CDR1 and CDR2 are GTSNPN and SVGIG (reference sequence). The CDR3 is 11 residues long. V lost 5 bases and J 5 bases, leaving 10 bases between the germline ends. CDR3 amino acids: CAWGSLNEQYF. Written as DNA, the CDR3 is TGTGCCTGGGGGTCCCTCAACGAGCAGTACTTC.

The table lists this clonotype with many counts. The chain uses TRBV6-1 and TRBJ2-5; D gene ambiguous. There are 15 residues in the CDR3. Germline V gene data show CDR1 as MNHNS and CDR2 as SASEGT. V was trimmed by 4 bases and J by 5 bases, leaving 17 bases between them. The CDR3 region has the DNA TGTGCCAGCAGTGGCACGGACCTCCCTGGGGAGACCCAGTACTTC. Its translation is CASSGTDLPGETQYF.

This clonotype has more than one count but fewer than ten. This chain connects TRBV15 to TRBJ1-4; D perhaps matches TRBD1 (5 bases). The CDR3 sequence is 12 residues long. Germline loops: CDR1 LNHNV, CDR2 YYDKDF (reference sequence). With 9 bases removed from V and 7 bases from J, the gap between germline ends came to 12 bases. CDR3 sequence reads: CATDTPGEKLFF. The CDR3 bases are TGTGCCACGGACACGCCAGGTGAAAAACTGTTTTTT.

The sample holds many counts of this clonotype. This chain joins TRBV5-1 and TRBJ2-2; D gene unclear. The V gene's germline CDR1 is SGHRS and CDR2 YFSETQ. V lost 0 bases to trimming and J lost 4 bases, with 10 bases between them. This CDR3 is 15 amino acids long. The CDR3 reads CASSLVVGGTGELFF. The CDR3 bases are TGCGCCAGCAGCTTGGTAGTTGGCGGCACCGGGGAGCTGTTTTTT.

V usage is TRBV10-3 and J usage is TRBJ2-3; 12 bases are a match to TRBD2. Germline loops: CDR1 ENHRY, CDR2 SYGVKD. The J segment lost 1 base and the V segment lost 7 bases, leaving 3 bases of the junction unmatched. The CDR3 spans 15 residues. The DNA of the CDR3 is TGTGCCATCAAGACTAGCGGGAGCGGCACAGATACGCAGTATTTT. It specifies CAIKTSGSGTDTQYF.

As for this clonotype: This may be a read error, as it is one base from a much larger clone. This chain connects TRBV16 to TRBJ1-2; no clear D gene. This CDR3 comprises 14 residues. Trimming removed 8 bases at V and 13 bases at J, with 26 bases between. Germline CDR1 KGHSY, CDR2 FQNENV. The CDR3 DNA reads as TGTGCCAGCGCGGTTTTCGCCCGTTCCAGCCCCTGCACCTTC. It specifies CASAVFARSSPCTF.

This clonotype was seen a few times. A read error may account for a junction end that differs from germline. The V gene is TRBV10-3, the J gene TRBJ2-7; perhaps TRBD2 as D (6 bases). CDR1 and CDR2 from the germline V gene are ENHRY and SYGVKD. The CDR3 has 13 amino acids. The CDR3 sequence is CASSWRGSHEQYF. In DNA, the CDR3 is TGTGCCAGCAGTTGGCGGGGTAGCCACGAGCAGTACTTC.

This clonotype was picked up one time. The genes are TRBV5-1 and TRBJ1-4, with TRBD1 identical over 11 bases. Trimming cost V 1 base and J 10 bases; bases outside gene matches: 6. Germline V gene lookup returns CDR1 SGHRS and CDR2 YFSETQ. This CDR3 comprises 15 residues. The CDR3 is CASSLRTGGYVKLFF. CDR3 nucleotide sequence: TGCGCCAGCAGCTTGAGGACAGGGGGCTATGTAAAACTGTTTTTT.

CDR3 residues: CASSDLRAQQETQYF. The CDR3 bases are TGTGCCAGCAGCGATCTCCGGGCCCAACAAGAGACCCAGTACTTC. The chain employs TRBV9 and TRBJ2-5; D gene unclear. The V end was cut by 3 bases, the J end by 2 bases, with 14 bases between. This CDR3 comprises 15 residues. CDR1 is SGDLS and CDR2 is YYNGEE in the germline V gene.

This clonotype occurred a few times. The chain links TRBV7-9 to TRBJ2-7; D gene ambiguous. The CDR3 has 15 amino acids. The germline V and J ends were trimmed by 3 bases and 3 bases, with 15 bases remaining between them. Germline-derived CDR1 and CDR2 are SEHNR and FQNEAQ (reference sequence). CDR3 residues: CASSFSRNKNYEQYF. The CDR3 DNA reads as TGTGCCAGCAGCTTCTCGAGAAACAAGAACTACGAGCAGTACTTC.

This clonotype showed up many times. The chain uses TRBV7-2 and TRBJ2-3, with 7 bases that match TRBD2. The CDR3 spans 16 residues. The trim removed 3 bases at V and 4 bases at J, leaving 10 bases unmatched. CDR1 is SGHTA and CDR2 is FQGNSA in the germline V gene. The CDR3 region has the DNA TGTGCCAGCAGCTTCGGGGCGGGAGCCGTCGCAGATACGCAGTATTTT. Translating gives CASSFGAGAVADTQYF. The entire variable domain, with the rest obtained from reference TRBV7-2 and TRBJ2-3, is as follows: GAGVSQSPSNKVTEKGKDVELRCDPISGHTALYWYRQSLGQGLEFLIYFQGNSAPDKSGLPSDRFSAERTGGSVSTLTIQRTQQEDSAVYLCASSFGAGAVADTQYFGPGTRLTVL.

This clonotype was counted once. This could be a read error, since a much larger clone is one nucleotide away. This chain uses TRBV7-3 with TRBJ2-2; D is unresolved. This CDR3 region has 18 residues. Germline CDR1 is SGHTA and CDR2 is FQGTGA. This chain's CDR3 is CASSSPPGRLVNTGELFF. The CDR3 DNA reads TGCGCCAGCAGCTCCCCTCCCGGACGATTGGTAAACACCGGGGAGCTGTTTTTT.

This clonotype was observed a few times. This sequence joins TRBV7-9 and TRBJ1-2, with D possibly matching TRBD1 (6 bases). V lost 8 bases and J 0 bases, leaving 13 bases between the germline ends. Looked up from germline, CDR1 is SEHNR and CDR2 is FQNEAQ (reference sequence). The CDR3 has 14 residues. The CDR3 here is CASGSTGTNYGYTF. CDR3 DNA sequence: TGTGCCAGCGGTTCGACAGGAACTAACTATGGCTACACCTTC.

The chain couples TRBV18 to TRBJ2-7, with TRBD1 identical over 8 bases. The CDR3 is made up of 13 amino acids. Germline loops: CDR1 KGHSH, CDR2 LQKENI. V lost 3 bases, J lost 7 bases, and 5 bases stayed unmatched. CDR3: CASSPGTGQEQYF. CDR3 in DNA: TGTGCCAGCTCACCCGGGACAGGCCAAGAGCAGTACTTC.

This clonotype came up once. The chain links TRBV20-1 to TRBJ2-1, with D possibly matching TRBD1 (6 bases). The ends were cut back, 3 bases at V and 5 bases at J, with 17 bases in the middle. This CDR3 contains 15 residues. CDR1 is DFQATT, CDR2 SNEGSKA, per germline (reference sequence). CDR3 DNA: TGCAGTGCTAGCCAAACAGGGCTAAGGGACAATGAGCAGTTCTTC. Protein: CSASQTGLRDNEQFF.

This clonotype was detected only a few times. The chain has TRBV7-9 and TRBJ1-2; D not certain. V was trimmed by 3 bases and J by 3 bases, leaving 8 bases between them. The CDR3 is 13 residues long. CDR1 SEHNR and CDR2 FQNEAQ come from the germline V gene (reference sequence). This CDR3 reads CASSFDVDYGYTF. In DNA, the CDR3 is TGTGCCAGCAGCTTTGACGTCGACTATGGCTACACCTTC.

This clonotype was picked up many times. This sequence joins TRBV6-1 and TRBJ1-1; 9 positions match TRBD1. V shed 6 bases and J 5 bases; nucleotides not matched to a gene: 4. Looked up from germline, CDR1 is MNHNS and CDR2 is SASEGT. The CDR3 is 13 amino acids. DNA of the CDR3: TGTGCCAGCAGGGACAGGGGTTTAACTGAAGCTTTCTTT. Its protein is CASRDRGLTEAFF.

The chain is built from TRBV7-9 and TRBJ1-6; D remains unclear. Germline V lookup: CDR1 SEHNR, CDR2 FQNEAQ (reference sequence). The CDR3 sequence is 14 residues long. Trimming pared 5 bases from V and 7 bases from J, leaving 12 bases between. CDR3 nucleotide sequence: TGTGCCAGCAGCACCCACTACGGGAATTCACCCCTCCACTTT. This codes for CASSTHYGNSPLHF.

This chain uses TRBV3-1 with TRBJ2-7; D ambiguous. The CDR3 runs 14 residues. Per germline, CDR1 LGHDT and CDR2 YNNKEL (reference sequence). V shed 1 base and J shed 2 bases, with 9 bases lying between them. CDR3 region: CASSQGTHTYEQYF. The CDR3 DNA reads TGTGCCAGCAGCCAAGGTACGCATACCTACGAGCAGTACTTC.

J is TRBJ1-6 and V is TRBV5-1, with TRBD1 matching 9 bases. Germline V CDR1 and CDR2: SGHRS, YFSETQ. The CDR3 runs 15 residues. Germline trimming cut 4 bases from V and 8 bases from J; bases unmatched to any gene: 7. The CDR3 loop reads CASSEAGQGHSPLHF. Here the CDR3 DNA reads TGCGCCAGCAGCGAGGCGGGACAGGGCCATTCACCCCTCCACTTT.

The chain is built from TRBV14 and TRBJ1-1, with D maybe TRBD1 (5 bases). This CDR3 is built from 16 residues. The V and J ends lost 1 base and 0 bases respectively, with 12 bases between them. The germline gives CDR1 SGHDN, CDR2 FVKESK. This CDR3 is CASSQGGTYMNTEAFF. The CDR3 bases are TGTGCCAGCAGCCAAGGGGGCACGTATATGAACACTGAAGCTTTCTTT.